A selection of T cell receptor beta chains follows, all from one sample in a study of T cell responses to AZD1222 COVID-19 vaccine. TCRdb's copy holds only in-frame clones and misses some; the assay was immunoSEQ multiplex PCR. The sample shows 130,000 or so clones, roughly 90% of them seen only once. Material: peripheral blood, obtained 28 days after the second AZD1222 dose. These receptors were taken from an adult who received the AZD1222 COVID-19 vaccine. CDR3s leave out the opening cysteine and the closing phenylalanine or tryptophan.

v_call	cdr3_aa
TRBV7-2	ASSPSAGTPYEQY
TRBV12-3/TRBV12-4	ASSRNRGLEAF
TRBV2	ASMGTSGDTQY
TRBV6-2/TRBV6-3	ASSAGQLVETQY
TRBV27	ASSLSRGWGETQY
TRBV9	ASSVGTSGIPYEQY
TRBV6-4	ASSDEPFTGELF
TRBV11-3	ASSLGASGIYEQY
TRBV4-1	ASSPGQGISYEQY
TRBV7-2	ASSLQGSNQPQH
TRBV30	AWSVRYRGGEKLF
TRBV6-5	ASSIIRGRGQPQH
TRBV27	ASSFRQGTDTQY